This T cell receptor beta chain appears in the sequencing data of a study of T-cell memory formation after mild COVID-19. Study-wide background: TCR clusters showed largely donor specificity.

The 5'RACE method, run with constant-segment primers, produced TCR alpha and TCR beta cDNA libraries (carrying sample barcodes and UMIs). TCRdb recomputed calls from the 5' RACE reads with MiXCR, one row per CDR3 protein. The table includes 350,000 or so distinct CDR3 sequences, approximately 22% detected once. Study results and limitations: Clones contracting across day 15 to 85 had a balanced CD4/CD8 profile; later expanding clones leaned CD4+.

This clonotype was seen only a few times. What it recognizes is unknown. Trimming cost V 1 base and J 6 bases, with 18 bases left between them. The CDR3 loop spans 16 amino acids. Germline V gene data show CDR1 as MGHRA and CDR2 as YSYEKL. The chain recombines TRBV4-1 with TRBJ1-1; no firm D call. The specimen was PBMCs or a T cell subset sorted from them (not recorded which). This receptor was taken from a man aged 18 to 29 who had mild COVID-19 (a few samples of this study predate the infection). Cell type and time point are not known. This CDR3 reads CASSQGVTGRRAEAFF. The CDR3, as DNA: TGCGCCAGCAGCCAAGGGGTTACGGGAAGACGGGCTGAAGCTTTCTTT.